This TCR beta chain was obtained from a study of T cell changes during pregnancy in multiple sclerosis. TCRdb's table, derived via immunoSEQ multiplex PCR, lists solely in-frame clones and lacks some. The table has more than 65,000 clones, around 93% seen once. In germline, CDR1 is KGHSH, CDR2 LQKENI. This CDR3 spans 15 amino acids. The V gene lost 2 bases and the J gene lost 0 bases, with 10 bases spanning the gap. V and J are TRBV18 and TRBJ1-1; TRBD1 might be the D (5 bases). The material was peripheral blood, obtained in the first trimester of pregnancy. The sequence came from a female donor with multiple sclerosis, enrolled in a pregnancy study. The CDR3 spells CASSPGTQVNTEAFF. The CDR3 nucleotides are TGTGCCAGCTCACCAGGGACTCAGGTGAACACTGAAGCTTTCTTT.